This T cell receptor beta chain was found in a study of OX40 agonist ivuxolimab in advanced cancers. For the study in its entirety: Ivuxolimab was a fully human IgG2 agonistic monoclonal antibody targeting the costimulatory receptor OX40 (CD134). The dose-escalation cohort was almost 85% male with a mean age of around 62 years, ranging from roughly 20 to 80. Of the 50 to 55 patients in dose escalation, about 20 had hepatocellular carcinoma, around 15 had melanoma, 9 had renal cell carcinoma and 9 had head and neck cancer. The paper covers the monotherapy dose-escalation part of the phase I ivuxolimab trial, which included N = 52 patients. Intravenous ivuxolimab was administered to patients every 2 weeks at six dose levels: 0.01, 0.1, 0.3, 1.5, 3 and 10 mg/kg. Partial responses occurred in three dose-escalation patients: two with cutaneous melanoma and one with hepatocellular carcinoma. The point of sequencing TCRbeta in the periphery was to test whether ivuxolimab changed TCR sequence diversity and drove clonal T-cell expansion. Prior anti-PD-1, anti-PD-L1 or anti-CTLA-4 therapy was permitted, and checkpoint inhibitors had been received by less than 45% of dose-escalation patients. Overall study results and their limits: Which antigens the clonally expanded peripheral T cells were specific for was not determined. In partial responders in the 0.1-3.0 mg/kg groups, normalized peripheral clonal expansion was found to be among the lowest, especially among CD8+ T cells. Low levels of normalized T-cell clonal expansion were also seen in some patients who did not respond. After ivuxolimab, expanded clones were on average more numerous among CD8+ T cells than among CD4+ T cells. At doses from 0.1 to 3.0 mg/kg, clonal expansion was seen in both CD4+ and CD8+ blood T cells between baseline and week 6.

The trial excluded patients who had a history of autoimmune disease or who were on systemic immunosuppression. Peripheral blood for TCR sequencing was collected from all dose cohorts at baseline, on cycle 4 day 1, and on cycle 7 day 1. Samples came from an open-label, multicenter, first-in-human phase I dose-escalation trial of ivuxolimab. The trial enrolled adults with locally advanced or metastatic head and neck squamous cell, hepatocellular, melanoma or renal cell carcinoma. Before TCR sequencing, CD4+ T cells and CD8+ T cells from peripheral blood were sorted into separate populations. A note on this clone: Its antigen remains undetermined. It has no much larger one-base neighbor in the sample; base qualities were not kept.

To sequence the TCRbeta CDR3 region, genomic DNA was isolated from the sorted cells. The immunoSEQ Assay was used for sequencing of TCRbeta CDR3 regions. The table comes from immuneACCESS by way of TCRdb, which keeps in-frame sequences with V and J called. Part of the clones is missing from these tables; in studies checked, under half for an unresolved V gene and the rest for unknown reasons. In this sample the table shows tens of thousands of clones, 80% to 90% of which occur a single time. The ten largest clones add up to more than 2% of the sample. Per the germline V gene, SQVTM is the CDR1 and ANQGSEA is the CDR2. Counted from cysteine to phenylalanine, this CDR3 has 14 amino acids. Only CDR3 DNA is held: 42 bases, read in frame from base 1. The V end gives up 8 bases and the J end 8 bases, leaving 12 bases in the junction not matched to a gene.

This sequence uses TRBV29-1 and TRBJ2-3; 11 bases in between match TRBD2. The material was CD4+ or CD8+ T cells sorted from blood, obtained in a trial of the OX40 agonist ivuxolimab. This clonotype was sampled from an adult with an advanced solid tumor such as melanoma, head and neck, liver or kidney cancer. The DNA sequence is TGCAGCTCGAAGGCTAGCGGGGGGATGGGTACGCAGTATTTT. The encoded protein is CSSKASGGMGTQYF.